The 27 T cell receptor beta chains below come from one sample, sequenced in a study of blood T cells in healthy people across ages. Together with a sample-barcoded 5' primer, a J-beta primer mix was included in a second PCR lasting roughly 6 to 12 cycles. TCRdb reanalysed the 5' RACE reads using MiXCR and keeps one entry per CDR3 protein. Of nearly 1 million distinct CDR3 sequences listed, 51% are singletons. Sequencing input: blood. The receptor set was obtained from a woman aged 55-69 years in good health.

This chain uses TRBV9 with TRBJ1-4; possibly TRBD1 for D (5 bases). V gave up 0 bases and J gave up 8 bases, with 14 bases separating them. Germline CDR1 reads SGDLS; CDR2 reads YYNGEE. The CDR3 covers 15 residues. This CDR3 reads CASSVEGRGPEKLFF. For the CDR3, the DNA is TGTGCCAGCAGCGTAGAAGGGAGGGGCCCGGAAAAACTGTTTTTT.

This chain uses TRBV5-5 with TRBJ2-1, with 7 positions matching TRBD2. Germline values: CDR1 SGHKS, CDR2 YYEKEE (reference sequence). The V segment lost 4 bases and the J segment 5 bases; nucleotides outside the gene matches: 9. The length of the CDR3 is 15 residues. The CDR3 nucleotides read TGTGCCAGCAGCGAGCTTGGACTAGATAACAATGAGCAGTTCTTC. Translated, it gives CASSELGLDNNEQFF.

V and J are TRBV4-2 and TRBJ2-3, with a possible D match to TRBD2 (6 bases). The V end was cut by 1 base, the J end by 2 bases, with 13 bases between. Germline assignment: CDR1 LGHNA and CDR2 YNFKEQ. The CDR3 runs 16 residues. The CDR3 DNA reads as TGTGCCAGCAGCCAAGCCAAGGGAGGAATCACAGATACGCAGTATTTT. It encodes CASSQAKGGITDTQYF.

This chain joins TRBV27 and TRBJ2-2; D unresolved. V was shortened by 5 bases and J by 2 bases, with 15 bases between the two germline ends. Germline V gives CDR1 MNHEY, CDR2 SMNVEV (reference sequence). The CDR3 spans 16 residues. The DNA of the CDR3 is TGTGCCAGCAGTCTTCGAAATGATATTAACACCGGGGAGCTGTTTTTT. It encodes CASSLRNDINTGELFF.

This clonotype was counted a few times. The J gene is TRBJ2-3, the V gene TRBV7-3; a possible D gene is TRBD1 (6 bases). There are 18 residues in the CDR3. Germline CDR1 and CDR2: SGHTA and FQGTGA. Trimming shortened V by 0 bases and J by 6 bases, and 22 bases separated the two germline ends. The CDR3 DNA reads TGTGCCAGCAGCTTAACGTCCTTTGGGCAGGGGATTCCGGATACGCAGTATTTT. Its protein product is CASSLTSFGQGIPDTQYF.

V gene TRBV5-8 combines with J gene TRBJ1-5; D is unresolved. Germline V gene data show CDR1 as SGHTS and CDR2 as YDEGEE. The germline V and J ends were trimmed by 4 bases and 6 bases, with 8 bases remaining between them. The CDR3 has 12 amino acids. The CDR3: CASSKRSQPQHF. As DNA, the CDR3 is TGTGCCAGCAGCAAAAGATCTCAGCCCCAGCATTTT.

The V call is TRBV24-1, the J call TRBJ2-1; 10 positions match TRBD2. The V segment lost 8 bases and the J segment 9 bases; nucleotides outside the gene matches: 15. Germline lookup yields CDR1 KGHDR and CDR2 SFDVKD. The CDR3 is 16 amino acids. The CDR3 is CATTPGGLAGVGEQFF. CDR3 sequence (DNA): TGTGCCACCACCCCAGGGGGGCTAGCGGGAGTGGGTGAGCAGTTCTTC.

This chain connects TRBV9 to TRBJ2-3; TRBD2 matches 7 bases. There are 14 residues in the CDR3. Germline V gene data show CDR1 as SGDLS and CDR2 as YYNGEE. V gave up 0 bases and J gave up 9 bases; unmatched junction bases: 7. For the CDR3, the DNA is TGTGCCAGCAGCGTAGGGGGAGGGACCTCGACGCAGTATTTT. It codes for CASSVGGGTSTQYF.

The gene calls are TRBV11-2 and TRBJ2-7; D not certain. CDR1 is SGHAT and CDR2 is FQNNGV in the germline V gene. The CDR3 has 14 amino acids. Between the trimmed V and J ends, which lost 2 bases and 0 bases, there was a span of 8 bases. CDR3 sequence reads: CASSLMPSSYEQYF. The CDR3 nucleotides are TGTGCCAGCAGCTTAATGCCAAGCTCCTACGAGCAGTACTTC. The full variable domain, in which reference TRBV11-2 and TRBJ2-7 provide the parts outside the CDR3, is EAGVAQSPRYKIIEKRQSVAFWCNPISGHATLYWYQQILGQGPKLLIQFQNNGVVDDSQLPKDRFSAERLKGVDSTLKIQPAKLEDSAVYLCASSLMPSSYEQYFGPGTRLTVT.

This chain connects TRBV19 to TRBJ1-2; D unresolved. Germline CDR1 reads LNHDA; CDR2 reads SQIVND (reference sequence). V shed 1 base and J shed 4 bases, with 10 bases lying between them. The CDR3 has 14 residues. The DNA of the CDR3 is TGTGCCAGTAGTATAGGCTCCAGCCCCTATGGCTACACCTTC. This codes for CASSIGSSPYGYTF.

The chain couples TRBV7-6 to TRBJ2-3; D is ambiguous. This CDR3 spans 15 amino acids. Germline V gene data show CDR1 as SGHVS and CDR2 as FNYEAQ. Between the trimmed V and J ends, which lost 4 bases and 1 base, there was a span of 12 bases. CDR3 in DNA: TGTGCCAGCAGCTCACCCTCAGACGGCACAGATACGCAGTATTTT. Translating gives CASSSPSDGTDTQYF.

This clonotype appeared a few times. The chain recombines TRBV7-9 with TRBJ2-5; D remains ambiguous. CDR3 length equals 14 residues. Trimming pared 8 bases from V and 5 bases from J, leaving 18 bases between. From germline, CDR1 is SEHNR and CDR2 FQNEAQ (reference sequence). The CDR3 sequence is CASALGYGSETQYF. The CDR3 region has the DNA TGTGCCAGCGCCTTGGGCTATGGGTCTGAGACCCAGTACTTC.

This clonotype was seen only a few times. The gene calls are TRBV5-1 and TRBJ2-4, with no clear D. The V end was cut by 2 bases, the J end by 0 bases, with 15 bases between. The V gene's germline CDR1 is SGHRS and CDR2 YFSETQ. This CDR3 is 17 amino acids long. The CDR3 DNA is TGCGCCAGCAGCTTTATGTTCTTCCTGCTAGCCAAAAACATTCAGTACTTC. Translated: CASSFMFFLLAKNIQYF.

This clonotype has more than one count but fewer than ten. The J gene is TRBJ1-5, the V gene TRBV5-6; D is unresolved. V was cut by 6 bases and J by 2 bases, with 15 bases left in between. The germline V gene encodes CDR1 SGHDT and CDR2 YYEEEE. The CDR3 contains 15 residues. The DNA of the CDR3 is TGTGCCAGCATCCCCCGGGGTATAGGCAATCAGCCCCAGCATTTT. Encoded protein: CASIPRGIGNQPQHF.

CDR3 in DNA: TGTGCCAGCACCCCAGTGGTGGGGAAACAAAGCGGGACCACTCCCTACGAGCAGTACTTC. Amino acids: CASTPVVGKQSGTTPYEQYF. The chain uses TRBV6-2 or TRBV6-3 and TRBJ2-7, with 7 bases matching TRBD2. Germline V gene lookup returns CDR1 MNHEY and CDR2 SVGEGT. The CDR3 spans 20 residues. V lost 7 bases to trimming and J lost 2 bases; unmatched junction nucleotides: 26.

The chain recombines TRBV4-1 with TRBJ2-1, with TRBD2 matching 10 bases. The V gene's germline CDR1 is MGHRA and CDR2 YSYEKL. J was trimmed by 3 bases and V by 3 bases; bases with no gene match: 8. This CDR3 is built from 17 residues. The CDR3 loop reads CASSHSAGGPIYNEQFF. CDR3 nucleotides: TGCGCCAGCAGCCACTCAGCGGGAGGGCCAATCTACAATGAGCAGTTCTTC.

Here the CDR3 DNA reads TGTGCCAGCAGTCGGGACTTTGCCAAAAACATTCAGTACTTC. This codes for CASSRDFAKNIQYF. The V gene is TRBV2, the J gene TRBJ2-5; maybe TRBD2 (6 bases). The DNA end favors TRBJ2-4, so the J call may be wrong. CDR3 length equals 14 residues. Germline CDR1 is SNHLY and CDR2 is FYNNEI.

This rearrangement joins TRBV20-1 to TRBJ2-1, with 7 nucleotides matching TRBD2. CDR3 length equals 13 residues. Germline trimming cut 5 bases from V and 8 bases from J; bases unmatched to any gene: 9. The germline V gene has CDR1 DFQATT and CDR2 SNEGSKA (reference sequence). The CDR3 nucleotides read TGCAGTGCTGTAGCGGGCGGTTGGGATGAGCAGTTCTTC. It specifies CSAVAGGWDEQFF.

On this clonotype itself: An end of the junction does not agree with germline; a read error may underlie this. The V and J genes are TRBV5-1 and TRBJ2-7, with 8 positions matching TRBD2. Germline V gene lookup returns CDR1 SGHRS and CDR2 YFSETQ. This CDR3 contains 15 residues. The CDR3 bases are TGCACCAGCAGCTCCTTAAGCGGGAGCGCCTACGAGCAGTACTTC. This gives the protein CTSSSLSGSAYEQYF. Together with reference TRBV5-1 and TRBJ2-7, the CDR3 gives the full variable domain: KAGVTQTPRYLIKTRGQQVTLSCSPISGHRSVSWYQQTPGQGLQFLFEYFSETQRNKGNFPGRFSGRQFSNSRSEMNVSTLELGDSALYLCTSSSLSGSAYEQYFGPGTRLTVT.

Regarding this clonotype: One base away lies a much larger clone, so this may be a sequencing read error. This chain connects TRBV5-1 to TRBJ2-2; 7 positions match TRBD1. After removal of 0 bases from V and 5 bases from J, the junction contained 10 bases not matched to a gene. The CDR3 sequence is 17 residues long. Germline loops: CDR1 SGHRS, CDR2 YFSETQ. CDR3 amino acids: CASSLGHWDSNTGELFF. The CDR3 coding sequence is TGCGCCAGCAGCTTGGGCCACTGGGACAGTAATACCGGGGAGCTGTTTTTT. Full variable domain (remainder filled in from reference TRBV5-1 and TRBJ2-2): KAGVTQTPRYLIKTRGQQVTLSCSPISGHRSVSWYQQTPGQGLQFLFEYFSETQRNKGNFPGRFSGRQFSNSRSEMNVSTLELGDSALYLCASSLGHWDSNTGELFFGEGSRLTVL.

The chain links TRBV7-2 to TRBJ2-1; 7 bases line up with TRBD2. CDR1 and CDR2 from the germline V gene are SGHTA and FQGNSA. Losses at the gene ends were 2 bases for V and 10 bases for J; bases not matched to a gene: 20. The length of the CDR3 is 18 residues. The CDR3 DNA reads as TGTGCCAGCAGCTTAATAGGCCCCCGCGTTAGCGGGCTGTCGGAGCAGTTCTTC. This codes for CASSLIGPRVSGLSEQFF.

V gene TRBV2 combines with J gene TRBJ2-3; 9 bases are a match to TRBD2. CDR3 length equals 15 residues. CDR1 SNHLY and CDR2 FYNNEI come from the germline V gene. V shed 8 bases, J shed 4 bases, and the junction held 10 bases outside the gene matches. CDR3 coding DNA: TGTGCCAGCGCGGTTAGCGGGAGTATGTCAGATACGCAGTATTTT. Its translation is CASAVSGSMSDTQYF.

The J gene is TRBJ2-7, the V gene TRBV20-1; D gene uncertain. The CDR3 consists of 13 residues. Looked up from germline, CDR1 is DFQATT and CDR2 is SNEGSKA (reference sequence). Trimming took off 6 bases at V and 3 bases at J, with 15 bases between the two ends. CDR3 residues: CSATEVPVYEQYF. DNA of the CDR3: TGCAGTGCGACCGAGGTCCCAGTCTACGAGCAGTACTTC.

This clonotype has a count of ten or more. V usage is TRBV2 and J usage is TRBJ2-6, with D hard to call. Germline lookup yields CDR1 SNHLY and CDR2 FYNNEI. Trimming removed 7 bases at V and 2 bases at J, with 12 bases between. The CDR3 is made up of 15 amino acids. The CDR3 loop reads CASTAGYAGANVLTF. The CDR3 DNA is TGTGCCAGCACTGCAGGCTACGCTGGGGCCAACGTCCTGACTTTC.

This clonotype was counted between two and nine times. The rearrangement joins TRBV28 to TRBJ1-4; D unresolved. The CDR3 loop spans 12 amino acids. Germline values: CDR1 MDHEN, CDR2 SYDVKM. The ends were cut back, 3 bases at V and 2 bases at J, with 1 base in the middle. CDR3 in DNA: TGTGCCAGCAGTTTCACTAATGAAAAACTGTTTTTT. Its translation is CASSFTNEKLFF.

The rearrangement links TRBV10-3 to TRBJ2-1; possible D gene TRBD2, 6 bases. The CDR3 totals 14 residues. V was clipped by 4 bases and J by 7 bases, with 14 bases between them. Germline V gives CDR1 ENHRY, CDR2 SYGVKD. CDR3 DNA sequence: TGTGCCATCAGTGTTTCGGGAGAGGGGAATGAGCAGTTCTTC. Its translation: CAISVSGEGNEQFF.

Written as DNA, the CDR3 is TGTGCCAGCAGCACCGGCCGCGGGAGATCTCGGACCTACGAGCAGTACTTC. Residues: CASSTGRGRSRTYEQYF. The J gene is TRBJ2-7, the V gene TRBV11-2; TRBD2 matches 7 bases. The CDR3 consists of 17 residues. Germline lookup yields CDR1 SGHAT and CDR2 FQNNGV. Trimming took 5 bases from V and 2 from J; bases not matched to a gene: 15.